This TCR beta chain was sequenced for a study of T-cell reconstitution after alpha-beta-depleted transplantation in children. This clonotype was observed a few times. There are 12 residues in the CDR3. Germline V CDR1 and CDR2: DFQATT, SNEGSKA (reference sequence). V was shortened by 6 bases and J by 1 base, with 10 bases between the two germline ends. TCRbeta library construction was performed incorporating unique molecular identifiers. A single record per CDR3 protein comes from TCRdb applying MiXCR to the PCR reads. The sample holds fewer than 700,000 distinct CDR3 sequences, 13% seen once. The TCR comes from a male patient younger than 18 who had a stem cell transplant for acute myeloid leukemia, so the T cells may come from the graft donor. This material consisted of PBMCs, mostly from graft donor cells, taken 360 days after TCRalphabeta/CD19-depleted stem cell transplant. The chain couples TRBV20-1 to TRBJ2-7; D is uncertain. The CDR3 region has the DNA TGCAGTGCGGAGAAGAGGTCCTACGAGCAGTACTTC. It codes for CSAEKRSYEQYF.